The sequence of this T cell receptor beta chain was determined in a study of Graves' ophthalmopathy and Graves' hyperthyroidism. Study-wide points: The model's prediction of ophthalmopathy progression had roughly 71% sensitivity and around 72% specificity.

As the template, RNA transcripts were used to amplify TCR beta CDR3 regions. The first round was an RT-PCR with HTBI primers, and the second round was a multiplex PCR. TCRdb independently ran MiXCR on the multiplex PCR reads; one entry per CDR3 protein. The data contain about 600,000 distinct CDR3 sequences, roughly 39% of them singletons. Germline V gene sequence: CDR1 ENHRY, CDR2 SYGVKD. V was clipped by 6 bases and J by 3 bases, with 11 bases between them. CDR3 length equals 13 residues. Worth noting for this clonotype: Its antigen is unknown.

This TCR derives from an adult man with Graves' hyperthyroidism. The V gene is TRBV10-3, the J gene TRBJ1-2, with D hard to call. Source material: peripheral blood or thyroid tissue (not recorded which). The CDR3 DNA reads as TGTGCCATCAGAGGGCCGGGGTACTATGGCTACACCTTC. As protein: CAIRGPGYYGYTF.